The clone carrying this T cell receptor (beta chain) came up many times. The antigen remains undetermined. The V gene lost 1 base and the J gene lost 5 bases, with 8 bases spanning the gap. Germline V gene data show CDR1 as LGHDT and CDR2 as YNNKEL (reference sequence). The CDR3 runs to 13 residues. The TCR beta CDR3 regions underwent amplification using RNA transcripts as the source. First-round RT-PCR with HTBI primers amplified the TCR CDR3 region. From the multiplex PCR reads, TCRdb called clonotypes with MiXCR, one entry per CDR3 protein. The sample includes approximately 430,000 distinct CDR3 sequences, around 16% of them seen just once. This record belongs to a study of T cells in Graves' hyperthyroidism and ophthalmopathy. Whole-study results and caveats: Ophthalmopathy was separated from stable hyperthyroidism by a 13 V-J model. Blood held most thyroid clonotypes expanded above 0.001 frequency.

If no ophthalmopathy progression occurred within 18 months, Graves' hyperthyroidism was stable. The V gene is TRBV3-1, the J gene TRBJ1-1; D is perhaps TRBD1 (6 bases). The sequence was obtained from a woman between 18 and 30 years old with Graves' hyperthyroidism. The specimen was blood. For the CDR3, the DNA is TGTGCCAGCAGCCAAGGTACAGGGACTGAAGCTTTCTTT. Translating gives CASSQGTGTEAFF.